This T cell receptor beta chain appears in the sequencing data of a study of CD8+ T cells in alopecia areata. Peripheral blood, together with lesional scalp punch biopsies, was collected from alopecia areata patients. Overall study findings and caveats: For lesional scalp, especially alopecia totalis/universalis, clonality was higher than in normal scalp.

This clone was detected a few times. The antigen is unknown. This specimen includes other DNA sequences encoding the same CDR3. V lost 6 bases, J lost 1 base, and 4 bases lay in between. The CDR3 is 12 residues long. From germline, CDR1 is MNHNY and CDR2 SVGAGI (reference sequence). Isolated RNA was reverse transcribed into cDNA used as the sequencing template. Clones were sequenced by immunoSEQ multiplex PCR, and TCRdb holds only the in-frame ones, with some missing. The profile covers about 190,000 clones, with 50% to 60% appearing a single time and around 15% taken by the ten largest. The TCR originated in a human donor with alopecia areata. The V call is TRBV6-6, the J call TRBJ1-5; D unresolved. The sequences come from CD4+ T cells sorted from blood, collected at week 0. In DNA form, the CDR3 reads TGTGCCAGCAGGGACAGCAATCAGCCCCAGCATTTT. Its translation is CASRDSNQPQHF.